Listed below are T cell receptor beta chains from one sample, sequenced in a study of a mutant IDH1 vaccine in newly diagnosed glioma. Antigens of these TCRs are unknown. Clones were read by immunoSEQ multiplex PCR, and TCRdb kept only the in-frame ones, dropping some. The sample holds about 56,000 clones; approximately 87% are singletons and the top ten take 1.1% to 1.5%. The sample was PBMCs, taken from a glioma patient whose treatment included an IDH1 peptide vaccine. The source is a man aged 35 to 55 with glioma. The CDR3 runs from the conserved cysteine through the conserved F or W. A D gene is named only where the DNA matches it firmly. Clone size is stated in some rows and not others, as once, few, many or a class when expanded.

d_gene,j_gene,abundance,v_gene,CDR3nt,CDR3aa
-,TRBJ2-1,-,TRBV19,TGTGCCTTCCAGGGGCACGAGCGAGACTACAATGAGCAGTTCTTC,CAFQGHERDYNEQFF
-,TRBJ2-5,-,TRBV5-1,TGCGCCAGCAGCTTGGGGGGGAAGACCCAGTACTTC,CASSLGGKTQYF
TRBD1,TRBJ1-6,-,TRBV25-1,TGTGCCAGCAGTGAATATAGGGGGCCTTCACCCCTCCACTTT,CASSEYRGPSPLHF
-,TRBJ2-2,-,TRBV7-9,TGTGCCAGCAAGAAGGGCGGGGAGCTGTTTTTT,CASKKGGELFF
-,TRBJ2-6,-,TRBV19,TGTGCCAGTGTTCAAGGAAGGATAACTGGGGCCAACGTCCTGACTTTC,CASVQGRITGANVLTF
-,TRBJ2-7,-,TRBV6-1,TGTGCCAGCAGTGAAATCAGGAAAGACGAGCAGTACTTC,CASSEIRKDEQYF
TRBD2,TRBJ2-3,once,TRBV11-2,TGTGCCAGCAGTTCAACATTTACTAGCGGGAGCTCGTCATATACGCAGTATTTT,CASSSTFTSGSSSYTQYF
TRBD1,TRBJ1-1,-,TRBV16,TGTGCCAGCAGCCGACGACAGGGCGGGACTGAAGCTTTCTTT,CASSRRQGGTEAFF
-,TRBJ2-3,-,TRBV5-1,TGCGCCAGCAGCTTGGCCCTCTCGGAAAGCACAGATACGCAGTATTTT,CASSLALSESTDTQYF
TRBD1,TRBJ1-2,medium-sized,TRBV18,TGTGCCAGCTCACCGGTGGGACAGGGAGGTGGCTACACCTTC,CASSPVGQGGGYTF
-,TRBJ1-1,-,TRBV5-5,TGTGCCGGCGAGGGACCGATGGGGACTGAAGCTTTCTTT,CAGEGPMGTEAFF
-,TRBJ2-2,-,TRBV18,TGTGCCAGCTCACCATTCGACAGCCAGGCGAACACCGGGGAGCTGTTTTTT,CASSPFDSQANTGELFF
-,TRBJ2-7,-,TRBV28,TGTGCCAGCAGTGCTCCGCGGCCCCTTTACGAGCAGTACTTC,CASSAPRPLYEQYF
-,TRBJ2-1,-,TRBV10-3,TGTGCCATCAGTGAGTCTGTACGGGAGAGGTCCTACAATGAGCAGTTCTTC,CAISESVRERSYNEQFF
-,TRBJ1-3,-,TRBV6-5,TGTGCCAGCAAACATACAGCCTCTGGAAACACCATATATTTT,CASKHTASGNTIYF
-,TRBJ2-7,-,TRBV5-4,TGTGCCAGCAGCGGAGTAACCTACGAGCAGTACTTC,CASSGVTYEQYF
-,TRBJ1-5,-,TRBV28,TGTGCCAGCAGCGTCAGTACAAACAATCAGCCCCAGCATTTT,CASSVSTNNQPQHF